These T cell receptor beta chains were read from a single sample in a study of T cells after yellow fever vaccination. TCRdb independently ran MiXCR on the 5' RACE reads; one entry per CDR3 protein. The sample gives over 300,000 distinct CDR3 sequences, around 4% of which show up once; about a quarter is in the top ten. This sample comprised PBMCs, obtained on the day of the yellow fever booster vaccination. These receptors all stem from a man aged 18 to 29 who received the YFV17D yellow fever vaccine. Both conserved end residues are part of each CDR3. The order of the fields is V gene, clone size, D gene, J gene, CDR3 protein, CDR3 DNA. D genes are given only for firm matches. Expanded clones get a size class; other rows say once, few or many, or leave the size out.

v_call: TRBV5-4; clone_size: .; d_call: TRBD1; j_call: TRBJ1-2; cdr3_aa: CASSYDRGYGYTF; cdr3_nt: TGTGCCAGCAGCTACGACAGGGGTTATGGCTACACCTTC
v_call: TRBV6-2/TRBV6-3; clone_size: few; d_call: .; j_call: TRBJ1-5; cdr3_aa: CASSYGGLRNQPQHF; cdr3_nt: TGTGCCAGCAGTTACGGGGGACTTCGCAATCAGCCCCAGCATTTT
v_call: TRBV12-3/TRBV12-4; clone_size: many; d_call: .; j_call: TRBJ2-7; cdr3_aa: CASSLDLGQPYEQYF; cdr3_nt: TGTGCCAGCAGTTTAGATCTTGGACAGCCCTACGAGCAGTACTTC
v_call: TRBV11-2; clone_size: few; d_call: .; j_call: TRBJ2-7; cdr3_aa: CASSSIVSEGRKTYEQYF; cdr3_nt: TGTGCCAGCAGCTCTATAGTATCAGAGGGACGAAAAACTTACGAGCAGTACTTC
v_call: TRBV5-1; clone_size: many; d_call: TRBD2; j_call: TRBJ2-3; cdr3_aa: CASSLAGAEDTQYF; cdr3_nt: TGCGCCAGCAGCTTAGCGGGGGCCGAAGATACGCAGTATTTT
v_call: TRBV4-1; clone_size: many; d_call: TRBD1; j_call: TRBJ1-1; cdr3_aa: CASSQEGQLTEAFF; cdr3_nt: TGCGCCAGCAGCCAAGAGGGACAGCTCACTGAAGCTTTCTTT
v_call: TRBV20-1; clone_size: many; d_call: TRBD1; j_call: TRBJ2-2; cdr3_aa: CSARGRTGNTGELFF; cdr3_nt: TGCAGTGCTAGGGGGCGGACAGGGAACACCGGGGAGCTGTTTTTT
v_call: TRBV6-1; clone_size: many; d_call: .; j_call: TRBJ2-7; cdr3_aa: CASWNRALGEQYF; cdr3_nt: TGTGCCAGCTGGAACAGGGCGTTGGGCGAGCAGTACTTC
v_call: TRBV29-1; clone_size: few; d_call: .; j_call: TRBJ2-1; cdr3_aa: CSVRTGLNEQFF; cdr3_nt: TGCAGCGTTCGCACAGGGCTCAATGAGCAGTTCTTC
v_call: TRBV4-2; clone_size: many; d_call: .; j_call: TRBJ2-5; cdr3_aa: CASSQERGAQETQYF; cdr3_nt: TGTGCCAGCAGCCAAGAACGAGGGGCCCAAGAGACCCAGTACTTC
v_call: TRBV27; clone_size: few; d_call: .; j_call: TRBJ2-1; cdr3_aa: CASSLTGPGGNEQFF; cdr3_nt: TGTGCCAGCAGTTTAACCGGGCCAGGAGGCAATGAGCAGTTCTTC
v_call: TRBV6-5; clone_size: few; d_call: .; j_call: TRBJ2-3; cdr3_aa: CASRVGSLLTDTQYF; cdr3_nt: TGTGCCAGCAGGGTTGGTTCCCTGCTCACAGATACGCAGTATTTT
v_call: TRBV20-1; clone_size: few; d_call: .; j_call: TRBJ1-5; cdr3_aa: CSARVQGRRNQPQHF; cdr3_nt: TGCAGTGCTAGAGTCCAGGGTCGGCGCAATCAGCCCCAGCATTTT
v_call: TRBV29-1; clone_size: many; d_call: TRBD1; j_call: TRBJ1-1; cdr3_aa: CSVEHGTGNILAFF; cdr3_nt: TGCAGCGTTGAGCACGGGACAGGAAACATTTTGGCTTTCTTT
v_call: TRBV20-1; clone_size: many; d_call: TRBD1; j_call: TRBJ2-3; cdr3_aa: CSARDLYRGADTQYF; cdr3_nt: TGCAGTGCTAGAGATCTCTACAGGGGAGCAGATACGCAGTATTTT
v_call: TRBV7-6; clone_size: many; d_call: TRBD2; j_call: TRBJ2-7; cdr3_aa: CASSPLLTSGGSYEQYF; cdr3_nt: TGTGCCAGCAGCCCGCTGCTGACTAGCGGGGGCTCCTACGAGCAGTACTTC
v_call: TRBV11-2; clone_size: many; d_call: TRBD1; j_call: TRBJ2-3; cdr3_aa: CASSSWTGGADTQYF; cdr3_nt: TGTGCCAGCAGCTCGTGGACAGGGGGAGCAGATACGCAGTATTTT
v_call: TRBV9; clone_size: .; d_call: TRBD1; j_call: TRBJ2-2; cdr3_aa: CASNRDRGAGELFF; cdr3_nt: TGTGCCAGCAACCGGGACAGGGGCGCCGGGGAGCTGTTTTTT
v_call: TRBV7-9; clone_size: many; d_call: .; j_call: TRBJ2-7; cdr3_aa: CASSSGRSLEQYF; cdr3_nt: TGTGCCAGCAGCTCGGGACGGAGCCTTGAGCAGTACTTC
v_call: TRBV7-9; clone_size: many; d_call: .; j_call: TRBJ1-1; cdr3_aa: CASSLDSTEAFF; cdr3_nt: TGTGCCAGCAGCTTAGATTCGACTGAAGCTTTCTTT
v_call: TRBV28; clone_size: many; d_call: .; j_call: TRBJ2-4; cdr3_aa: CASSLRGGELENIQYF; cdr3_nt: TGTGCCAGCAGTTTAAGGGGGGGAGAGTTGGAAAACATTCAGTACTTC
v_call: TRBV12-3/TRBV12-4; clone_size: few; d_call: TRBD1; j_call: TRBJ2-3; cdr3_aa: CASSFSGQGADTQYF; cdr3_nt: TGTGCCAGCAGTTTCTCTGGACAGGGGGCAGATACGCAGTATTTT
v_call: TRBV9; clone_size: few; d_call: .; j_call: TRBJ2-3; cdr3_aa: CASSVAGSADTQYF; cdr3_nt: TGTGCCAGCAGCGTAGCGGGGAGTGCAGATACGCAGTATTTT
v_call: TRBV15; clone_size: .; d_call: TRBD1; j_call: TRBJ1-2; cdr3_aa: CATSTDRGAGYTF; cdr3_nt: TGTGCCACCAGCACGGACAGGGGGGCTGGCTACACCTTC
v_call: TRBV28; clone_size: .; d_call: .; j_call: TRBJ1-2; cdr3_aa: CASSQGGLSHYGYTF; cdr3_nt: TGTGCCAGCAGTCAAGGGGGTCTCTCTCACTATGGCTACACCTTC
v_call: TRBV6-1; clone_size: few; d_call: .; j_call: TRBJ1-5; cdr3_aa: CASRPGQQNQPQHF; cdr3_nt: TGTGCCAGCAGGCCGGGACAACAAAATCAGCCCCAGCATTTT
v_call: TRBV13; clone_size: many; d_call: .; j_call: TRBJ2-7; cdr3_aa: CASSFRGGMAYEQYF; cdr3_nt: TGTGCCAGCAGCTTCCGGGGCGGTATGGCCTACGAGCAGTACTTC
v_call: TRBV12-3/TRBV12-4; clone_size: many; d_call: .; j_call: TRBJ2-3; cdr3_aa: CASSFIVDTQYF; cdr3_nt: TGTGCCAGCAGTTTCATCGTAGATACGCAGTATTTT
v_call: TRBV20-1; clone_size: .; d_call: TRBD1; j_call: TRBJ1-5; cdr3_aa: CSAIPPPGTGSQPQHF; cdr3_nt: TGCAGTGCTATACCCCCCCCCGGGACAGGGAGTCAGCCCCAGCATTTT
v_call: TRBV4-1; clone_size: .; d_call: TRBD2; j_call: TRBJ2-5; cdr3_aa: CASSQLLRDYETQYF; cdr3_nt: TGCGCCAGCAGCCAACTGTTACGGGACTATGAGACCCAGTACTTC
v_call: TRBV12-3/TRBV12-4; clone_size: .; d_call: .; j_call: TRBJ1-3; cdr3_aa: CASSLRLRNTIYF; cdr3_nt: TGTGCCAGCAGTTTAAGACTGAGGAACACCATATATTTT
v_call: TRBV5-1; clone_size: .; d_call: .; j_call: TRBJ2-5; cdr3_aa: CASNLAGERETQYF; cdr3_nt: TGCGCCAGCAACTTAGCTGGGGAGCGGGAGACCCAGTACTTC
v_call: TRBV7-3; clone_size: .; d_call: TRBD1; j_call: TRBJ2-5; cdr3_aa: CASSLEGGTETQYF; cdr3_nt: TGTGCCAGCAGCTTAGAAGGGGGCACGGAGACCCAGTACTTC